A selection of T cell receptor beta chains follows, all from one sample in a study of OX40 agonist ivuxolimab in advanced cancers. The method was immunoSEQ multiplex PCR; TCRdb's version includes in-frame clones alone and lacks a portion of them. The table records tens of thousands of clones, approximately 90% of them present only once. Sample: CD4+ or CD8+ T cells sorted from blood, taken in a trial of the OX40 agonist ivuxolimab. The receptors derive from an adult with an advanced solid tumor such as melanoma, head and neck, liver or kidney cancer. Both conserved end residues are part of each CDR3. D genes are given only for firm matches. Size values are once, few and many counts, or a class for expanded clones, and some rows have none.

NA	16	NA	TRBV5-1	TRBJ2-3	TGCGCCAGCAGCTTTGGGGCGGGTGCTAGCACAGATACGCAGTATTTT	CASSFGAGASTDTQYF
TRBD1	15	NA	TRBV19	TRBJ1-6	TGTGCCACTCAAGGGACAGGAAATTTCAATTCACCCCTCCACTTT	CATQGTGNFNSPLHF
NA	12	NA	TRBV25-1	TRBJ2-2	TGTGCCAGCACCCTCGGACCGGGGGAGCTGTTTTTT	CASTLGPGELFF
TRBD1	16	NA	TRBV5-1	TRBJ2-1	TGCGCCAGCAGCTTGGAACAGGGGGCCGTCTACAATGAGCAGTTCTTC	CASSLEQGAVYNEQFF
TRBD1	15	NA	TRBV4-1	TRBJ2-7	TGCGCCAGCAGCCAAGGACAGGGGGCAGCCTACGAGCAGTACTTC	CASSQGQGAAYEQYF
TRBD2	15	NA	TRBV5-1	TRBJ2-1	TGCGCCAGCAGCCCCGGGACTAGCGGATACAATGAGCAGTTCTTC	CASSPGTSGYNEQFF
TRBD1	14	NA	TRBV18	TRBJ1-2	TGTGCCAGCTCACCACCTCAGGGGGTCTATGGCTACACCTTC	CASSPPQGVYGYTF
NA	14	NA	TRBV6-5	TRBJ2-2	TGTGCCAGCAGTAAGGGAACGAACACCGGGGAGCTGTTTTTT	CASSKGTNTGELFF
NA	14	NA	TRBV27	TRBJ2-5	TGTGCCAGCAGTTTAGTCGGCAACATAGAGACCCAGTACTTC	CASSLVGNIETQYF
TRBD2	15	NA	TRBV5-4	TRBJ2-2	TGTGCCAGCAGCTTAGGACTAGTTGGTACCGGGGAGCTGTTTTTT	CASSLGLVGTGELFF
TRBD1	16	NA	TRBV30	TRBJ1-1	TGTGCCTGGACCCTAACTGAGGCAGGGGGAAAGAGTGAAGCTTTCTTT	CAWTLTEAGGKSEAFF
TRBD2	12	NA	TRBV4-2	TRBJ2-7	TGTGCCAGCAGCCGGGACTACTACGAGCAGTACTTC	CASSRDYYEQYF
NA	13	NA	TRBV6-5	TRBJ2-7	TGTGCCAGCAGTTCCGGGGCCGGTTACGAGCAGTACTTC	CASSSGAGYEQYF
NA	13	NA	TRBV7-2	TRBJ2-7	TGTGCCAGCAGCACCGGCAGGGGAAACGAGCAGTACTTC	CASSTGRGNEQYF
TRBD2	15	NA	TRBV7-6	TRBJ2-7	TGTGCCAGCAGCTTCGGGCTAGCGGGAACCTACGAGCAGTACTTC	CASSFGLAGTYEQYF
NA	15	once	TRBV5-1	TRBJ2-5	TGCGCCAGCAGCTTGGTCGGGAGCGAGGGGGTGGCCCAGTACTTC	CASSLVGSEGVAQYF
NA	12	once	TRBV5-4	TRBJ2-5	TGTGCCAGCAGCTTGGTGGGGGAGACCCAGTACTTC	CASSLVGETQYF
NA	16	once	TRBV5-1	TRBJ2-2	TGCGCCAGCAGCTTGGCCTGGGGAATAAACACCGGGGAGCTGTTTTTT	CASSLAWGINTGELFF
NA	14	NA	TRBV5-1	TRBJ2-4	TGCGCCAGCAGCTTGGACAGCCCCAAAAACATTCAGTACTTC	CASSLDSPKNIQYF
TRBD1	17	NA	TRBV11-2	TRBJ1-4	TGTGCCAGCAGCTTCCAATCAGGGGGCACAACTAATGAAAAACTGTTTTTT	CASSFQSGGTTNEKLFF
TRBD2	14	NA	TRBV5-5	TRBJ2-7	TGTGCCAGCAGCCCCGGGGGGGCGCGCTACGAGCAGTACTTC	CASSPGGARYEQYF